This is a list of T cell receptor beta chains from one sample in a study of identical twins. TCRdb independently ran MiXCR on the 5' RACE reads; one entry per CDR3 protein. In the table there are around 370,000 distinct CDR3 sequences, 7% to 9.5% of which are singletons. Sample: naive T cells sorted from blood. Receptor source: a woman between 45 and 60 years old in good health. The CDR3 runs from the conserved cysteine through the conserved F or W. Each record gives: clone size, V gene, D gene, J gene, CDR3 DNA, CDR3 protein. D genes are given only for firm matches. Some rows mark clone size as missing; the rest say once, few, many or name a class of expanded clone.

abundance: .; v_gene: TRBV7-2; d_gene: .; j_gene: TRBJ2-1; CDR3nt: TGTGCCAGCAGCTTAGGACTAGTCTCGGTCAATGAGCAGTTCTTC; CDR3aa: CASSLGLVSVNEQFF
abundance: .; v_gene: TRBV5-1; d_gene: .; j_gene: TRBJ2-2; CDR3nt: TGCGCCAGCAGAAGTGTTGGGGGAACCGGGGAGCTGTTTTTT; CDR3aa: CASRSVGGTGELFF
abundance: few; v_gene: TRBV5-1; d_gene: .; j_gene: TRBJ2-7; CDR3nt: TGCGCCAGCAGTCCCGACAGGCAGCTCTACGAGCAGTACTTC; CDR3aa: CASSPDRQLYEQYF
abundance: many; v_gene: TRBV29-1; d_gene: TRBD2; j_gene: TRBJ2-1; CDR3nt: TGCAGCGTCATAGCGGGGAACCCCTACAATGAGCAGTTCTTC; CDR3aa: CSVIAGNPYNEQFF
abundance: .; v_gene: TRBV27; d_gene: .; j_gene: TRBJ2-7; CDR3nt: TGTGCCAGCAGTTTACGCGCTAGCGCGGCCTACGAGCAGTACTTC; CDR3aa: CASSLRASAAYEQYF
abundance: many; v_gene: TRBV29-1; d_gene: .; j_gene: TRBJ2-1; CDR3nt: TGCAGCGTTCCGGGTCGGACCTACAATGAGCAGTTCTTC; CDR3aa: CSVPGRTYNEQFF
abundance: .; v_gene: TRBV7-9; d_gene: TRBD2; j_gene: TRBJ2-1; CDR3nt: TGTGCCAGCAGCTTGGTAGCGGGTTCCAATGAGCAGTTCTTC; CDR3aa: CASSLVAGSNEQFF
abundance: few; v_gene: TRBV5-1; d_gene: TRBD1; j_gene: TRBJ2-5; CDR3nt: TGCGCCAGCAGCTTGGTTACAGGGGTGACGGAGACCCAGTACTTC; CDR3aa: CASSLVTGVTETQYF
abundance: few; v_gene: TRBV12-3/TRBV12-4; d_gene: .; j_gene: TRBJ2-1; CDR3nt: TGTGCCAGCAGTCCAGTCGGTGGGGGGCCCAATGAGCAGTTCTTC; CDR3aa: CASSPVGGGPNEQFF
abundance: .; v_gene: TRBV7-8; d_gene: .; j_gene: TRBJ1-1; CDR3nt: TGTGCCAGCAGCTTAGCGTCGGGCAGGAACACTGAAGCTTTCTTT; CDR3aa: CASSLASGRNTEAFF